What follows is one T cell receptor beta chain and its context. Measured with immunoSEQ multiplex PCR; TCRdb has only the in-frame clones, and not every one. The sample contains 450,000 or so clones, about 87% of which appear only once. This specimen belongs to a study of blood T cell repertoires in COVID-19. Germline V gene data show CDR1 as SGHDN and CDR2 as FVKESK. The CDR3 totals 17 residues. The V gene lost 1 base and the J gene lost 7 bases, with 20 bases spanning the gap. The TCR was taken from a man aged 18 to 30 with COVID-19, enrolled during active disease. This chain connects TRBV14 to TRBJ2-1, with D perhaps TRBD2 (5 bases). Sequenced: peripheral blood. The CDR3 loop reads CASSQVVRLGARNEQFF. In DNA, the CDR3 is TGTGCCAGCAGCCAAGTGGTTCGTCTGGGAGCCCGAAATGAGCAGTTCTTC.